The clone carrying this TCR beta chain was seen a few times. Its antigen is undetermined. This entry comes from a study of T-cell memory formation after mild COVID-19. The study's findings and limits: Detection of some responders pre-infection suggested pre-existing cross-reactive memory T cells participated.

This CDR3 region has 13 residues. Germline V gene lookup returns CDR1 SNHLY and CDR2 FYNNEI. Trimming shortened V by 4 bases and J by 10 bases, and 16 bases separated the two germline ends. Each CDR3 protein gets one entry after TCRdb re-called the 5' RACE reads with MiXCR. The sample consists of around 320,000 distinct CDR3 sequences, roughly an eighth of them appearing once. This clonotype was obtained from a man between 18 and 35 years old who had mild COVID-19 (a few samples of this study predate the infection). Cell type and time point are not known. This chain links TRBV2 with TRBJ1-1, with D uncertain. The sequencing input was PBMCs or a T cell subset sorted from them (not recorded which). The CDR3 coding sequence is TGTGCCAGCAGTGTGGAATCGGCGGACGGAGCTTTCTTT. The encoded protein is CASSVESADGAFF.